This TCR beta chain was recorded in a study of blood T cell repertoires in COVID-19. This CDR3 contains 13 residues. The germline V and J ends were trimmed by 5 bases and 5 bases, with 12 bases remaining between them. Germline V gives CDR1 LNHDA, CDR2 SQIVND (reference sequence). Generated by immunoSEQ multiplex PCR, the TCRdb table keeps only in-frame clones and is missing some. The data contain about 190,000 clones, less than 85% of them singletons. The receptor was isolated from a woman under 40 who had recovered from COVID-19. The chain has TRBV19 and TRBJ1-1, with D perhaps TRBD1 (6 bases). Sequencing used PBMCs or T cells enriched from blood (not recorded which). CDR3 coding DNA: TGTGCCAGTAGTCTGGACAGTTGGACTGAAGCTTTCTTT. It codes for CASSLDSWTEAFF.